Included here is one TCR beta chain sequence, with context. As yet, its antigen is unknown. Healthy people donating bone marrow made up the donors. These data come from a study of cytomegalovirus exposure and HLA in healthy donors. Notes on the study in general: Rare TCR sequences predominated, though certain public TCRs were found in many donors.

The germline V and J ends were trimmed by 2 bases and 6 bases, with 11 bases remaining between them. The germline V gene has CDR1 MNHEY and CDR2 SVGAGI. The CDR3 has 14 residues. The study ran its PCR with 60 Vbeta and 13 Jbeta primers. TCRdb's table, derived via immunoSEQ multiplex PCR, lists solely in-frame clones and lacks some. This sample carries about 120,000 clones, more than 65% of them seen once, and the ten largest clones take around 5.8%. The sequence derives from a man between 18 and 35 years old in good health and CMV-seropositive. J is TRBJ1-5 and V is TRBV6-5, with a tentative D call TRBD1 (5 bases). Material: PBMCs. CDR3 in amino acids: CASSYGREGQPQHF. The DNA of the CDR3 is TGTGCCAGCAGTTACGGCAGGGAGGGTCAGCCCCAGCATTTT.